The TCR beta chain under discussion was sequenced for a study of blood T cell repertoires in COVID-19. Across the whole study: Before being deemed recovered, Cohort 3 donors had two negative PCRs, clearance, or symptom resolution.

Profiling relied on immunoSEQ multiplex PCR, and the TCRdb table lists in-frame clones only, not all of them. The table has 250,000 to 350,000 clones, 88% seen once; the top ten hold around 2%. This receptor was taken from a woman aged 60-70 years in a cohort exposed to, infected with or recovered from COVID-19 (not recorded which). Material for sequencing was PBMCs or T cells enriched from blood (not recorded which).

CDR3 sequence (DNA): TGTGCCAGCAGAAGCGGTTCCACCTACGAGCAGTACTTC. This translates into CASRSGSTYEQYF. The chain carries TRBV12-3 or TRBV12-4 and TRBJ2-7; perhaps TRBD2 as D (5 bases). V dropped 6 bases and J dropped 2 bases, with 11 bases sitting between them. The CDR3 consists of 13 residues.